This is a list of T cell receptor beta chains from one sample in a study of blood T cell repertoires in COVID-19. Only in-frame clones appear in the TCRdb table, and some are missing; sequencing was by immunoSEQ multiplex PCR. Among about 220,000 clones, about 85% were seen once, and the ten largest hold about 10%. Sequences were obtained from peripheral blood. The receptors stem from a woman aged 50 to 60 with COVID-19, enrolled during active disease. The CDR3 runs from the conserved cysteine through the conserved F or W. Fields, in order: V gene, D gene, J gene, clone size, CDR3 protein, CDR3 DNA. D genes are given only for firm matches. Clone size, where shown, is once, few, many, or a class for clones that have expanded.

>TRBV12-3/TRBV12-4|-|TRBJ2-5|-
CASSSLMTPYCDF
TGTGCCAGCAGTTCCCTTATGACTCCCTACTGCGACTTC
>TRBV20-1|TRBD1|TRBJ2-7|-
CSASTNLVDRGDGYEQYF
TGCAGTGCTAGTACTAATCTCGTCGACAGGGGGGATGGATACGAGCAGTACTTC
>TRBV3-1/TRBV3-2|-|TRBJ2-7|-
CASSLTLTVGEQYF
TGTGCCAGCAGTCTCACCCTGACTGTCGGGGAGCAGTACTTC
>TRBV4-3|TRBD1|TRBJ1-2|-
CASSQDLRGQRGAGYTF
TGCGCCAGCAGCCAAGATCTGAGGGGGCAGCGAGGGGCTGGCTACACCTTC
>TRBV30|TRBD1|TRBJ1-1|-
CAWRDRGQSTEAFF
TGTGCCTGGAGGGACAGGGGTCAATCCACTGAAGCTTTCTTT
>TRBV19|TRBD1|TRBJ1-5|-
CASSLGDRDNQPQHF
TGTGCCAGTAGTCTAGGAGACAGGGACAATCAGCCCCAGCATTTT
>TRBV3-1/TRBV3-2|TRBD2|TRBJ2-3|-
CASRIAGGGTDTQYF
TGTGCCAGCAGGATAGCGGGGGGGGGCACAGATACGCAGTATTTT
>TRBV5-6|-|TRBJ1-4|-
CASSLGTGNEKLFF
TGTGCCAGCAGCTTGGGAACGGGGAATGAAAAACTGTTTTTT
>TRBV2|-|TRBJ2-2|-
CASRWARTDTGELFF
TGTGCCAGCCGATGGGCGCGAACGGACACCGGGGAGCTGTTTTTT
>TRBV18|-|TRBJ1-1|-
CASSATGNTEAFF
TGTGCCAGCTCAGCGACAGGGAACACTGAAGCTTTCTTT
>TRBV5-4|TRBD1|TRBJ2-3|-
CASQGDRWADTQYF
TGTGCCAGTCAGGGGGACAGGTGGGCGGATACGCAGTATTTT
>TRBV30|TRBD2|TRBJ2-7|-
CAWSVPTSGVYEQYF
TGTGCCTGGAGTGTACCGACTAGCGGGGTCTACGAGCAGTACTTC
>TRBV4-1|-|TRBJ2-3|-
CASSAGQDTQYF
TGCGCCAGCAGCGCAGGGCAGGATACGCAGTATTTT
>TRBV5-4|-|TRBJ1-1|-
CASSPGRVSSLKAFF
TGTGCCAGCAGCCCTGGGAGGGTCTCTTCCTTGAAGGCTTTCTTT
>TRBV12-2|-|TRBJ1-4|-
CASRSMGAPNEKLFF
TGTGCAAGTCGCTCAATGGGGGCCCCTAATGAAAAACTGTTTTTT
>TRBV6-5|-|TRBJ2-7|once
CASSYSTSGSSEQYF
TGTGCCAGCAGTTACTCGACCTCAGGGTCGAGCGAGCAGTACTTC
>TRBV25-1|-|TRBJ1-3|-
CASSPHTGRGNTIYF
TGTGCCAGCAGTCCGCACACAGGGCGCGGAAACACCATATATTTT
>TRBV5-4|-|TRBJ2-5|-
CASSLGQGRGETQYF
TGTGCCAGCAGCTTGGGCCAGGGGCGTGGTGAGACCCAGTACTTC
>TRBV2|-|TRBJ1-5|-
CASSVSVSNQPQHF
TGTGCCAGCAGTGTCTCCGTGAGCAATCAGCCCCAGCATTTT
>TRBV5-4|-|TRBJ2-2|-
CASSHLGGELFF
TGTGCCAGCAGCCACCTCGGGGGGGAGCTGTTTTTT